Following are 21 T cell receptor beta chains from one sample sequenced in a study of neurological immune-mediated disorders (dated by TCRdb to the late 2010s). The library was obtained by 5' RACE. These reads were obtained on an Illumina HiSeq 2500. The public reads were run again by TCRdb, first through fastp at Q25 and then through MiXCR, and only productive beta chains were kept. All rows with the same CDR3 protein become a single entry with the most common DNA and genes. Recorded for this sample are 53,000 or so distinct CDR3 sequences; 6.5% to 8.5% of them occurred a single time. The ten largest clones add up to under 2.5% of the sample. The time point label for this specimen denotes: longitudinal time-point 3. The sequenced sample consisted of PBMCs. These receptors all come from a woman between 40 and 55 years old in good health.

This clonotype was detected many times. The chain carries TRBV6-2 or TRBV6-3 and TRBJ1-4; possible D gene TRBD1, 5 bases. Germline V gene sequence: CDR1 MNHEY, CDR2 SVGEGT. The CDR3 is 15 residues long. The ends were cut back, 1 base at V and 7 bases at J, with 13 bases in the middle. The CDR3 region has the DNA TGTGCCAGCAGTTACTGGAGGGGAAAGGGTGAAAAACTGTTTTTT. Translating it yields CASSYWRGKGEKLFF.

The sample holds many counts of this clonotype. The J gene is TRBJ2-5, the V gene TRBV21-1; the DNA was not used to check the table's D call, TRBD1. TRBV21-1 is a pseudogene segment. The CDR3 runs 15 residues. This CDR3 is CASGTGGQGRETQYF. The CDR3 region has the DNA TGTGCCAGTGGGACCGGCGGACAGGGTAGAGAGACCCAGTACTTC.

This clonotype was seen many times. The chain couples TRBV6-1 to TRBJ2-1, with TRBD2 identical over 8 bases. The V gene's germline CDR1 is MNHNS and CDR2 SASEGT. J gave up 4 bases and V 8 bases, and 10 bases lay outside the gene matches. The CDR3 has 15 residues. The CDR3 DNA follows: TGTGCCAGCTCATCGGCTAGCGGGTCATACAATGAGCAGTTCTTC. Amino acids: CASSSASGSYNEQFF.

In its sample, this clonotype was seen a few times. The CDR3 nucleotides are TGTGCCAGCTCACCAGAGGAGACCCAGTACTTC. Its protein product is CASSPEETQYF. The rearrangement links TRBV18 to TRBJ2-5; no definite D call. V was cut by 2 bases and J by 5 bases, with 3 bases left in between. This CDR3 has 11 amino acids. Germline V CDR1 and CDR2: KGHSH, LQKENI.

This clonotype occurred many times. The rearrangement uses TRBV20-1 and TRBJ1-2, with D possibly TRBD1 on 5 matching bases. Germline values: CDR1 DFQATT, CDR2 SNEGSKA (reference sequence). The CDR3 runs to 16 residues. V dropped 0 bases and J dropped 8 bases, with 22 bases sitting between them. CDR3 region: CSARDQARAGLEGYTF. The CDR3 nucleotides are TGCAGTGCTAGAGATCAGGCCAGGGCGGGACTGGAGGGCTACACCTTC.

This clonotype was observed at least ten times. CDR3 DNA sequence: TGTGCCTGGACGGTCTCTGGAAACACCATATATTTT. The encoded protein is CAWTVSGNTIYF. The rearrangement uses TRBV30 and TRBJ1-3; D unclear. Germline lookup yields CDR1 GTSNPN and CDR2 SVGIG (reference sequence). Trimming pared 4 bases from V and 0 bases from J, leaving 4 bases between. The CDR3 has 12 amino acids.

This clonotype was recorded at least ten times. This chain uses TRBV7-7 with TRBJ2-5; no definite D call. The germline V gene encodes CDR1 SSHAT and CDR2 FNYEAQ (reference sequence). The ends were cut back, 5 bases at V and 0 bases at J, with 10 bases in the middle. The CDR3 consists of 14 residues. DNA for the CDR3: TGTGCCAGCAGCCCCCGCCGAGACCAAGAGACCCAGTACTTC. It specifies CASSPRRDQETQYF.

The chain combines TRBV18 with TRBJ1-2, with TRBD1 matching 8 bases. The CDR3 length is 14 residues. Germline-derived CDR1 and CDR2 are KGHSH and LQKENI. V lost 2 bases and J lost 3; bases outside the gene matches: 2. The CDR3 region has the DNA TGTGCCAGCTCACCAGAGGACAGGGACTATGGCTACACCTTC. It codes for CASSPEDRDYGYTF.

This clonotype was counted ten times or more. The chain has TRBV2 and TRBJ1-2; a weak D match, TRBD1 (5 bases). The CDR3 consists of 13 residues. Germline V gene sequence: CDR1 SNHLY, CDR2 FYNNEI. Trimming took off 6 bases at V and 7 bases at J, with 15 bases between the two ends. As DNA, the CDR3 is TGTGCCAGCAGCCGGACGGGGGGTGGTGGCTACACCTTC. This translates into CASSRTGGGGYTF.

Worth noting for this clonotype: One end of the junction is discordant with germline, which a read error may explain. The genes are TRBV6-2 or TRBV6-3 and TRBJ2-1; the match to TRBD1 covers 9 bases. This CDR3 has 15 amino acids. Germline V lookup: CDR1 MNHEY, CDR2 SVGEGT. This chain's CDR3 is CASSEQGAKYSEQFF. The DNA for the CDR3 is TGTGCCAGCAGTGAACAGGGGGCGAAATACAGTGAGCAGTTCTTC.

This clonotype appeared many times. This chain uses TRBV20-1 with TRBJ2-7, with D maybe TRBD1 (5 bases). The germline V gene has CDR1 DFQATT and CDR2 SNEGSKA (reference sequence). Trimming stripped 1 base from V and 3 bases from J, with 10 bases between. The CDR3 covers 13 residues. The CDR3 DNA reads as TGCAGTGCTAGAGGGGCCAGGGACTACGAGCAGTACTTC. Translation: CSARGARDYEQYF.

This clonotype was observed at least ten times. The rearrangement links TRBV7-9 to TRBJ2-5; TRBD2 matches at 11 bases. Per the germline V gene, CDR1 is SEHNR and CDR2 is FQNEAQ (reference sequence). The length of the CDR3 is 14 residues. After removal of 5 bases from V and 3 bases from J, the junction contained 2 bases not matched to a gene. The CDR3: CASSLLAGEETQYF. CDR3 in DNA: TGTGCCAGCAGCCTACTAGCGGGGGAAGAGACCCAGTACTTC. Full variable domain (missing parts from reference TRBV7-9 and TRBJ2-5): DTGVSQNPRHKITKRGQNVTFRCDPISEHNRLYWYRQTLGQGPEFLTYFQNEAQLEKSRLLSDRFSAERPKGSFSTLEIQRTEQGDSAMYLCASSLLAGEETQYFGPGTRLLVL.

This clonotype showed up many times. The CDR3 sequence: CASSYRTSGTRRTGELFF. DNA of the CDR3: TGTGCCAGCAGTTACAGGACTAGCGGGACCCGAAGGACCGGGGAGCTGTTTTTT. The gene calls are TRBV6-5 and TRBJ2-2; 12 nucleotides line up with TRBD2. This CDR3 spans 18 amino acids. The germline V gene encodes CDR1 MNHEY and CDR2 SVGAGI. The ends lost 2 bases at V and 5 bases at J; junction bases unmatched: 9.

This clonotype has ten or more counts. The rearrangement uses TRBV7-8 and TRBJ2-5, with D uncertain. The CDR3 is 15 amino acids. The ends were cut back, 4 bases at V and 4 bases at J, with 16 bases in the middle. Germline V gene data show CDR1 as SGHVS and CDR2 as FQNEAQ. CDR3 DNA sequence: TGTGCCAGCAGCTCCTATGTTGATATACCAGAGACCCAGTACTTC. It encodes CASSSYVDIPETQYF.

This clonotype was seen ten or more times. The rearrangement uses TRBV5-1 and TRBJ2-1, with 9 bases that match TRBD2. With V trimmed by 4 bases and J by 4 bases, 6 bases remained unmatched. Germline lookup yields CDR1 SGHRS and CDR2 YFSETQ. The CDR3 length is 15 residues. The CDR3 here is CASSGKLAGYNEQFF. The CDR3 region has the DNA TGCGCCAGCAGCGGAAAACTAGCGGGTTACAATGAGCAGTTCTTC. Full variable domain (outside the CDR3, taken from reference TRBV5-1 and TRBJ2-1): KAGVTQTPRYLIKTRGQQVTLSCSPISGHRSVSWYQQTPGQGLQFLFEYFSETQRNKGNFPGRFSGRQFSNSRSEMNVSTLELGDSALYLCASSGKLAGYNEQFFGPGTRLTVL.

In this sample, this clonotype turned up many times. The rearrangement links TRBV7-3 to TRBJ2-1; D might be TRBD2 (6 bases). Germline lookup yields CDR1 SGHTA and CDR2 FQGTGA. CDR3 size: 13 residues. Trimming stripped 6 bases from V and 6 bases from J, with 12 bases between. The CDR3 protein is CASRGGGVNEQFF. DNA of the CDR3: TGTGCCAGCAGAGGCGGAGGGGTCAATGAGCAGTTCTTC. The full variable domain, in which reference TRBV7-3 and TRBJ2-1 provide the parts outside the CDR3, is GAGVSQTPSNKVTEKGKYVELRCDPISGHTALYWYRQSLGQGPEFLIYFQGTGAADDSGLPNDRFFAVRPEGSVSTLKIQRTERGDSAVYLCASRGGGVNEQFFGPGTRLTVL.

As concerns this clonotype: Just one base apart from a much larger clone, this may be a read error. This likely comes from a read error, as the CDR3 has no conserved phenylalanine or tryptophan at its end. This sequence joins TRBV7-8 and TRBJ2-2, with a possible D match to TRBD2 (6 bases). The CDR3 is 14 residues long. CDR1 is SGHVS and CDR2 is FQNEAQ in the germline V gene. V lost 4 bases, J lost 7 bases, and 13 bases lay in between. The CDR3 reads CASSWREADGELFL. In DNA form, the CDR3 reads TGTGCCAGCAGCTGGAGGGAGGCAGACGGGGAGCTGTTTTTA.

This clonotype has at least ten counts. The chain uses TRBV9 and TRBJ2-5, with 8 bases that match TRBD1. V was pared by 2 bases and J by 1 base, with 13 bases of the junction left unmatched. The CDR3 length is 18 residues. CDR1 SGDLS and CDR2 YYNGEE come from the germline V gene. The CDR3 nucleotides read TGTGCCAGCAGCGTTCACCCCGCTCAGGGGGCCACCCAAGAGACCCAGTACTTC. It specifies CASSVHPAQGATQETQYF.

In this sample, this clonotype turned up many times. The chain carries TRBV5-1 and TRBJ1-3, with D uncertain. The V gene's germline CDR1 is SGHRS and CDR2 YFSETQ. This CDR3 is built from 15 residues. Trimming took 3 bases from V and 3 from J, leaving 13 bases between them. The CDR3 loop reads CASSWGSGIGNTIYF. The CDR3 nucleotides read TGCGCCAGCAGCTGGGGATCGGGGATTGGAAACACCATATATTTT.

Many counts were recorded for this clonotype. The rearrangement joins TRBV4-3 to TRBJ2-2; D possibly corresponds to TRBD2 (5 bases). Trimming stripped 6 bases from V and 6 bases from J, with 11 bases between. The CDR3 runs 13 residues. Germline CDR1 LGHNA, CDR2 YSLEER. CDR3 region: CASRGERPGELFF. CDR3 coding DNA: TGCGCCAGCAGGGGAGAGAGGCCCGGGGAGCTGTTTTTT.

The table lists this clonotype with many counts. The CDR3 bases are TGTGCCAGCAGTTACACAGGACTAGCGGGAACCACCGGGGAGCTGTTTTTT. Translation: CASSYTGLAGTTGELFF. The rearrangement uses TRBV6-5 and TRBJ2-2; 12 bases agree with TRBD2. The CDR3 is made up of 17 amino acids. Trimming at V came to 2 bases and at J to 4 bases, leaving 5 bases not matched to a gene. CDR1 is MNHEY, CDR2 SVGAGI, per germline.